The 17 T cell receptor beta chains presented below share a single source sample, sequenced in a study of blood T cell repertoires in COVID-19 (dated by TCRdb to 2018 to 2021). The method behind the library was the immunoSEQ multiplex PCR assay. Sourced from immuneACCESS, this table was stored by TCRdb with only in-frame sequences that have V and J called. A share of the clones is absent; for the studies checked, an unresolved V gene accounts for under half, and the remainder has no known explanation. Counted in this sample were 300,000 to 350,000 clones; about 85% of them appeared once. The leading ten clones occupy about 2% of the sample. The sample taken for sequencing was peripheral blood. These receptors came from a young man with active or convalescent COVID-19.

The V gene is TRBV5-1, the J gene TRBJ2-2, with 10 bases identical to TRBD1. There are 21 residues in the CDR3. With V trimmed by 0 bases and J by 5 bases, 19 bases remained unmatched. Germline CDR1 reads SGHRS; CDR2 reads YFSETQ. The CDR3 is CASSLEVRQGAVKILTGELFF. The DNA of the CDR3 is TGCGCCAGCAGCTTGGAGGTTAGACAGGGGGCCGTGAAGATTCTGACCGGGGAGCTGTTTTTT.

The chain joins TRBV4-3 to TRBJ2-1; 8 nucleotides line up with TRBD1. With V trimmed by 11 bases and J by 0 bases, 18 bases remained unmatched. Germline CDR1 is LGHNA and CDR2 is YSLEER. The CDR3 has 18 residues. CDR3 region: CAQRTSQGAKPSYNEQFF. CDR3 DNA: TGCGCCCAAAGGACCTCGCAGGGGGCTAAGCCCTCCTACAATGAGCAGTTCTTC.

This chain joins TRBV25-1 and TRBJ2-7; D remains unclear. This CDR3 contains 14 residues. CDR1 MGHDK and CDR2 SYGVNS come from the germline V gene. Trimming took off 5 bases at V and 7 bases at J, with 18 bases between the two ends. The CDR3 nucleotides are TGTGCCAGCAGTTCTGACTCGCCCCCTTGGGAGCAGTACTTC. Its protein product is CASSSDSPPWEQYF.

The DNA of the CDR3 is TGTGCCAGCTCGGCAGGGGGAGAAGCTTTCTTT. It is translated as CASSAGGEAFF. The chain recombines TRBV6-5 with TRBJ1-1; 7 bases map to TRBD1. The CDR3 consists of 11 residues. V trimming: 8 bases; J trimming: 8 bases; junction bases outside the gene matches: 5. From germline, CDR1 is MNHEY and CDR2 SVGAGI.

V is TRBV4-2 and J is TRBJ2-7, with 11 bases lining up with TRBD2. The CDR3 sequence is 18 residues long. The ends lost 0 bases at V and 0 bases at J; junction bases unmatched: 7. In germline, CDR1 is LGHNA, CDR2 YNFKEQ. The CDR3 DNA sequence: TGTGCCAGCAGCCAAGAGACTAGCGGGGCCACCTACTCCTACGAGCAGTACTTC. Translating it yields CASSQETSGATYSYEQYF.

The chain joins TRBV7-6 to TRBJ2-2, with D possibly being TRBD2 (5 bases). V was cut by 5 bases and J by 6 bases, with 10 bases left in between. CDR1 is SGHVS and CDR2 is FNYEAQ in the germline V gene. The CDR3 sequence is 13 residues long. The CDR3 DNA sequence: TGTGCCAGCAGCCGAGGAGGTCCCGGGGAGCTGTTTTTT. Translation: CASSRGGPGELFF.

The J gene is TRBJ2-3, the V gene TRBV19; unclear D gene. Trimming took off 5 bases at V and 5 bases at J, with 14 bases between the two ends. The CDR3 is 14 residues long. Per the germline V gene, CDR1 is LNHDA and CDR2 is SQIVND (reference sequence). This CDR3 reads CASSPPLRKDTQYF. The CDR3, as DNA: TGTGCCAGTAGTCCGCCCCTGAGGAAAGATACGCAGTATTTT.

J is TRBJ1-1 and V is TRBV6-5; D uncertain. Germline V CDR1 and CDR2: MNHEY, SVGAGI. The CDR3 consists of 14 residues. V was shortened by 6 bases and J by 2 bases, with 13 bases between the two germline ends. The DNA of the CDR3 is TGTGCCAGCAGACCCAACAGAGATAACACTGAAGCTTTCTTT. Amino acid sequence: CASRPNRDNTEAFF.

This chain connects TRBV7-3 to TRBJ1-2; TRBD1 might be the D (5 bases). Trimming removed 1 base at V and 6 bases at J, with 9 bases between. The CDR3 is 13 residues long. Germline V lookup: CDR1 SGHTA, CDR2 FQGTGA. The CDR3 protein is CASSLNSRDGYTF. For the CDR3, the DNA is TGTGCCAGCAGCTTAAATTCCAGGGATGGCTACACCTTC.

The chain couples TRBV6-5 to TRBJ1-5; TRBD1 agrees at 7 bases. Germline trimming cut 6 bases from V and 3 bases from J; bases unmatched to any gene: 5. Germline loops: CDR1 MNHEY, CDR2 SVGAGI. The CDR3 spans 14 residues. This chain's CDR3 is CASRTTGFNQPQHF. CDR3 nucleotide sequence: TGTGCCAGCAGAACGACAGGGTTCAATCAGCCCCAGCATTTT.

The rearrangement links TRBV4-2 to TRBJ2-3; TRBD2 agrees at 8 bases. The trim removed 4 bases at V and 5 bases at J, leaving 14 bases unmatched. The germline V gene has CDR1 LGHNA and CDR2 YNFKEQ. The CDR3 has 17 residues. The CDR3: CASSPRDWREAGDTQYF. As DNA, the CDR3 is TGTGCCAGCAGCCCCCGGGATTGGCGGGAGGCGGGAGATACGCAGTATTTT.

The gene calls are TRBV2 and TRBJ1-1, with D possibly matching TRBD1 (5 bases). CDR1 and CDR2 from the germline V gene are SNHLY and FYNNEI. This CDR3 has 15 residues. The V gene lost 2 bases and the J gene lost 5 bases, with 15 bases spanning the gap. The CDR3 is CASSEWPGRGTEAFF. DNA of the CDR3: TGTGCCAGCAGTGAATGGCCAGGGAGGGGTACTGAAGCTTTCTTT.

This clone was seen a single time. This sequence joins TRBV6-1 and TRBJ1-3; no definite D call. V lost 2 bases and J 4 bases, leaving 12 bases between the germline ends. The CDR3 covers 15 residues. The V gene's germline CDR1 is MNHNS and CDR2 SASEGT. This chain's CDR3 is CASSELGFGGNTIYF. Here the CDR3 DNA reads TGTGCCAGCAGTGAACTGGGCTTTGGAGGAAACACCATATATTTT.

The CDR3 DNA reads TGTGCCAGTAGACCTGTGGGGGGGAGAGGCGAGCAGTACTTC. It yields the protein CASRPVGGRGEQYF. The genes are TRBV19 and TRBJ2-7; 7 bases fit TRBD2. Unmatched junction bases numbered 11, after V lost 6 bases and J lost 6 bases. There are 14 residues in the CDR3. CDR1 is LNHDA, CDR2 SQIVND, per germline (reference sequence).

The chain couples TRBV6-5 to TRBJ2-7; D gene uncertain. V was shortened by 6 bases and J by 0 bases, with 12 bases between the two germline ends. This CDR3 spans 14 amino acids. Germline-derived CDR1 and CDR2 are MNHEY and SVGAGI. The CDR3 loop reads CASSLTVSSYEQYF. DNA for the CDR3: TGTGCCAGCAGCTTAACAGTGAGCTCCTACGAGCAGTACTTC.

The rearrangement uses TRBV11-2 and TRBJ2-6, with D maybe TRBD2 (5 bases). Trimming pared 2 bases from V and 1 base from J, leaving 9 bases between. The CDR3 consists of 16 residues. From germline, CDR1 is SGHAT and CDR2 FQNNGV. The DNA of the CDR3 is TGTGCCAGCAGCTTAACTTCGGGGTCTGGGGCCAACGTCCTGACTTTC. Its protein product is CASSLTSGSGANVLTF.

The V call is TRBV7-6, the J call TRBJ1-4; D is ambiguous. V lost 1 base to trimming and J lost 7 bases, with 13 bases between them. The CDR3 spans 15 residues. The germline V gene has CDR1 SGHVS and CDR2 FNYEAQ. The CDR3 DNA reads TGTGCCAGCAGCTTAGGGGCCGAGGGAACTGAAAAACTGTTTTTT. It translates to CASSLGAEGTEKLFF.